These 2 T cell receptor beta chains were all obtained from the same sample, sequenced in a study of CXCR3-negative and CXCR3-positive naive CD8 T cells. Study-wide points: Naive cells with CXCR3 showed TRB CDR3s that were more hydrophobic than those in CXCR3-negative naive cells.

No antigens are known for them. Libraries of TRB cDNA were made by 5' RACE and carried UMIs. TCRdb reprocessed the 5' RACE reads, with one entry per CDR3 protein and no DNA. This table holds roughly 50,000 distinct CDR3 sequences. The sequencing input was naive CXCR3+ CD8+ T cells from blood. This sample's subset: CD45RO-CCR7+CD27+CD95- naive CD8+ T cells expressing CXCR3 (TNR3+). All receptors come from a human donor in good health. Some clones in this sample may be carry-over from other donors' samples.

The chain carries TRBV6-5 and TRBJ2-1; TCRdb's D call of TRBD1 is untestable without DNA. The CDR3 is 15 amino acids. Germline V lookup: CDR1 MNHEY, CDR2 SVGAGI. CDR3 region: CASTEQGFSYNEQFF.

The rearrangement links TRBV7-2 to TRBJ1-1; checking the TCRdb D call of TRBD1 is not possible without DNA. Germline CDR1 reads SGHTA; CDR2 reads FQGNSA. The length of the CDR3 is 18 residues. This CDR3 reads CASSIRNAGTGGHTEAFF.